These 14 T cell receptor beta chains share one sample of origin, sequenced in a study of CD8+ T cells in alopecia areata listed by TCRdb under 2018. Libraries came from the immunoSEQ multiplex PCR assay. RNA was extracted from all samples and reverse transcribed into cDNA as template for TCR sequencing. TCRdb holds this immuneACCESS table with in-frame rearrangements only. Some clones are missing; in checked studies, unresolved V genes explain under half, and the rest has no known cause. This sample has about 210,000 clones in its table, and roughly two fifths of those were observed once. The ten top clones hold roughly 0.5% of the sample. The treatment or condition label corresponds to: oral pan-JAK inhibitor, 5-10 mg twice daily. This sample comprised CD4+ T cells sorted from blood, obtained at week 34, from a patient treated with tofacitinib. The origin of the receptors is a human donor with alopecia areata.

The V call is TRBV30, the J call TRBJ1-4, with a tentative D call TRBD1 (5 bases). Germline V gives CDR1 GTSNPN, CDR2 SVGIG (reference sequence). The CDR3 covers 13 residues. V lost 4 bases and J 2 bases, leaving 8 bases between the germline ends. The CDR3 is CAWNRGTNEKLFF. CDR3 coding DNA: TGTGCCTGGAACCGGGGGACTAATGAAAAACTGTTTTTT.

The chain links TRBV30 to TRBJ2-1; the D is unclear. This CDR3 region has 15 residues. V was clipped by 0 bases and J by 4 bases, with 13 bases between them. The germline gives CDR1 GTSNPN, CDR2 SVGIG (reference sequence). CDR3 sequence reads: CAWSVSLQVYNEQFF. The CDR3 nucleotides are TGTGCCTGGAGTGTATCGTTGCAGGTATACAATGAGCAGTTCTTC.

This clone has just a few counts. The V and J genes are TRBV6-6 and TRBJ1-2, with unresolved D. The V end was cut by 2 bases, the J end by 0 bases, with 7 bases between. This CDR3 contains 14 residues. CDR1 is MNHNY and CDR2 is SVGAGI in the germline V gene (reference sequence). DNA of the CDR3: TGTGCCAGCAGTTACGGATCAGCTAACTATGGCTACACCTTC. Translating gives CASSYGSANYGYTF.

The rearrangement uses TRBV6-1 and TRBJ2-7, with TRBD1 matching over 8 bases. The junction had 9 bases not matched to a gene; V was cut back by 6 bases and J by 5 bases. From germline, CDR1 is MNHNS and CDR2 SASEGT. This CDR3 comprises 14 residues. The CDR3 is CASRLDRGRDEQYF. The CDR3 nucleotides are TGTGCCAGCAGACTAGACAGGGGCCGGGACGAGCAGTACTTC.

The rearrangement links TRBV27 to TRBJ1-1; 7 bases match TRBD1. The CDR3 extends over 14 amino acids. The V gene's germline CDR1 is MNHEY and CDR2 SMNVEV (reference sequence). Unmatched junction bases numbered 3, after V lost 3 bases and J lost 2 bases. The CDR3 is CASSLDRTNTEAFF. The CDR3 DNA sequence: TGTGCCAGCAGTTTGGACAGGACTAACACTGAAGCTTTCTTT.

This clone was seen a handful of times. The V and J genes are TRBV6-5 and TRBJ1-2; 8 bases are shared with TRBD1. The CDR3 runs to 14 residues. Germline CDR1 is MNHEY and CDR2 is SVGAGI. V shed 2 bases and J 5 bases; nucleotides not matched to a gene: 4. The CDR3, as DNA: TGTGCCAGCAGTTACCTGACAGGGGTTTATGGCTACACCTTC. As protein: CASSYLTGVYGYTF.

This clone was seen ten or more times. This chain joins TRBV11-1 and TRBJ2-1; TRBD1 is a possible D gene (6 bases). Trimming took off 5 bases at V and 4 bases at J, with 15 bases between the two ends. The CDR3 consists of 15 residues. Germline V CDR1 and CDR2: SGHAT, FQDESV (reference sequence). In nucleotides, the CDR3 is TGTGCCAGCAGCCCCCGGACCGGGACATACAATGAGCAGTTCTTC. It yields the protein CASSPRTGTYNEQFF.

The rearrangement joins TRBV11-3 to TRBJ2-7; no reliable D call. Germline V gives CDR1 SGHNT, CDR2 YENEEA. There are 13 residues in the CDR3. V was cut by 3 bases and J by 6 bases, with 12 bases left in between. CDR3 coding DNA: TGTGCCAGCAGCTTGAACAGCCTTGGCGAGCAGTACTTC. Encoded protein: CASSLNSLGEQYF.

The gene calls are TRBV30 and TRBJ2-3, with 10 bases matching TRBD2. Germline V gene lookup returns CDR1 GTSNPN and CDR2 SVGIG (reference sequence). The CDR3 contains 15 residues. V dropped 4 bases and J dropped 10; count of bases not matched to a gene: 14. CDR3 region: CAWKVASGGQMPQYF. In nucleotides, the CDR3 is TGTGCCTGGAAGGTGGCTAGCGGGGGCCAGATGCCGCAGTATTTT.

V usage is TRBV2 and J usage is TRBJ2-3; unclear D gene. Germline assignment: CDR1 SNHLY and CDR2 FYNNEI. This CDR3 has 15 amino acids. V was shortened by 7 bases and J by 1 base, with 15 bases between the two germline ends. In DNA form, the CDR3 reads TGTGCCAGCACTCCCGGACGTGGGGGCACAGATACGCAGTATTTT. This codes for CASTPGRGGTDTQYF.

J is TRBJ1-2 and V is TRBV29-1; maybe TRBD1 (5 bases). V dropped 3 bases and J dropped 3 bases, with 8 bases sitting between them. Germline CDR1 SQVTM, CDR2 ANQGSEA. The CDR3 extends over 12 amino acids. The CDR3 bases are TGCAGCGTTGAGGGCAGGGACTATGGCTACACCTTC. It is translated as CSVEGRDYGYTF.

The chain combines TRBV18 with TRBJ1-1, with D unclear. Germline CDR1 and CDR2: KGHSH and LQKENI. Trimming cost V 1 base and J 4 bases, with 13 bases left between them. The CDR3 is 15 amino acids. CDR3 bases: TGTGCCAGCTCACCACAAGCGGATCAAGGCACTGAAGCTTTCTTT. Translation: CASSPQADQGTEAFF. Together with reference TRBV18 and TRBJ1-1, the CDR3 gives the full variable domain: NAGVMQNPRHLVRRRGQEARLRCSPMKGHSHVYWYRQLPEEGLKFMVYLQKENIIDESGMPKERFSAEFPKEGPSILRIQQVVRGDSAAYFCASSPQADQGTEAFFGQGTRLTVV.

The CDR3 DNA sequence: TGTGCCAGCAGTCACGACCGGGACGAGACCCAGTACTTC. Translating gives CASSHDRDETQYF. The rearrangement links TRBV27 to TRBJ2-5; D possibly uses TRBD1 or TRBD2 (5 bases each). Trimming stripped 5 bases from V and 5 bases from J, with 12 bases between. The length of the CDR3 is 13 residues. The germline gives CDR1 MNHEY, CDR2 SMNVEV (reference sequence).

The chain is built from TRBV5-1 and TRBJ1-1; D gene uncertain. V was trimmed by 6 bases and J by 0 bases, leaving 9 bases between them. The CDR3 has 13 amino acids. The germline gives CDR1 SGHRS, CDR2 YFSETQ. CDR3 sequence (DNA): TGCGCCAGCAACACGGGAATGAACACTGAAGCTTTCTTT. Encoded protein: CASNTGMNTEAFF.